These 3 T cell receptor beta chains were sequenced from one sample in a study of technical replicates of blood from a few donors (dated by TCRdb to 2017 to 2019). Receptor libraries were prepared by the immunoSEQ multiplex PCR assay. In TCRdb, the immuneACCESS table is reduced to in-frame sequences with V and J assigned. These tables do not hold every clone; where another copy was compared, an unresolved V gene accounts for under half, and the others remain unexplained. Recorded for this sample are tens of thousands of clones; roughly 98% of them occurred a single time. The top ten constitute around 0.2% of the sample. Sequenced: T cells isolated from PBMCs. Source of these receptors: a human donor in good health.

V and J are TRBV7-8 and TRBJ2-3; 11 nucleotides line up with TRBD2. V was pared by 2 bases and J by 4 bases, with 11 bases of the junction left unmatched. This CDR3 contains 18 residues. The germline V gene has CDR1 SGHVS and CDR2 FQNEAQ. The CDR3 protein is CASSLMGLAARPADTQYF. CDR3 DNA: TGTGCCAGCAGCTTAATGGGACTAGCGGCACGCCCAGCAGATACGCAGTATTTT.

The chain employs TRBV4-3 and TRBJ1-2, with D possibly matching TRBD1 (6 bases). Germline V gene sequence: CDR1 LGHNA, CDR2 YSLEER. Trimming shortened V by 1 base and J by 2 bases, and 11 bases separated the two germline ends. CDR3 length: 15 amino acids. The CDR3 protein is CASSQVVTGNYGYTF. In DNA, the CDR3 is TGCGCCAGCAGCCAAGTTGTGACAGGCAACTATGGCTACACCTTC.

The chain combines TRBV6-1 with TRBJ1-4; TRBD1 agrees at 10 bases. CDR3 length equals 14 residues. Germline assignment: CDR1 MNHNS and CDR2 SASEGT. The V and J ends lost 7 bases and 8 bases, in that order; junction bases with no gene match: 7. The chain's CDR3 is CASTRTGGIEKLFF. DNA for the CDR3: TGTGCCAGCACCCGGACAGGGGGGATCGAAAAACTGTTTTTT.